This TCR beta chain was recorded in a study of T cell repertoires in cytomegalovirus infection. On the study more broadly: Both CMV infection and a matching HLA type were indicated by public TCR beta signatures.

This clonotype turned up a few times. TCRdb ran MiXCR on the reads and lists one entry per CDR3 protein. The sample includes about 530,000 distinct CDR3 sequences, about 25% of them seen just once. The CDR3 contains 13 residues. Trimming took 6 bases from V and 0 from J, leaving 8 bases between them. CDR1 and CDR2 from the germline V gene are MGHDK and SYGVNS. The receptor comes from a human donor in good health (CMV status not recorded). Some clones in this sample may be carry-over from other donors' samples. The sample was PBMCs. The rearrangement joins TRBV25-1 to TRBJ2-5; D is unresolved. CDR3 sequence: CASSPDYQETQYF. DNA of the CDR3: TGTGCCAGCAGCCCCGACTACCAAGAGACCCAGTACTTC.